This T cell receptor (beta chain) derives from a study of cytomegalovirus exposure and HLA in healthy donors. Study-level points and caveats: The study had only CMV serostatus as immune exposure information. After further analysis at a later stage, roughly 15,000 TCR beta sequences were associated with HLA alleles at 0.05 false discovery rate.

Primers included in the PCR were 60 Vbeta and 13 Jbeta primers. The protocol was immunoSEQ multiplex PCR, while the TCRdb copy is restricted to in-frame clones and leaves out a portion. The data show approximately 77,000 clones, and the top ten clones hold around 4.4%. On this clone itself: What it binds is unknown.

Unmatched junction bases numbered 3, after V lost 3 bases and J lost 4 bases. Germline V gene sequence: CDR1 KGHSH, CDR2 LQKENI. The CDR3 has 15 residues. The chain carries TRBV18 and TRBJ1-6, with 7 bases that match TRBD1. Sequenced material: PBMCs. The receptor comes from a man under 40 in good health and CMV-seronegative. In DNA, the CDR3 is TGTGCCAGCTCACCCGGGACAGCTTATAATTCACCCCTCCACTTT. Its protein is CASSPGTAYNSPLHF.